This T cell receptor beta chain was recovered during a study of T cells in tuberculosis. The repertoire was sequenced with immunoSEQ multiplex PCR; TCRdb's copy has only in-frame clones and lacks some. The sample has about 38,000 clones; roughly 95% are singletons. Germline V lookup: CDR1 ENHRY, CDR2 SYGVKD. The CDR3 is 16 residues long. The V gene lost 6 bases and the J gene lost 0 bases, with 17 bases spanning the gap. Time point of the sample: new active TB diagnosis, blood taken before or within 7 days of starting treatment. Sample: PBMCs, taken at tuberculosis diagnosis. The V gene is TRBV10-3, the J gene TRBJ1-1; a weak D match, TRBD1 (6 bases). The TCR sequence derives from an adult with tuberculosis. The CDR3 DNA reads TGTGCCATCAGCCCGGGAGGGGGACCCCTGAACACTGAAGCTTTCTTT. Translating it yields CAISPGGGPLNTEAFF.